The 13 T cell receptor beta chains reported below all come from one sample, sequenced in a study of human T cells and chemical hapten exposure. Before extraction, the whole blood was not fractionated, and total RNA was taken from it. Unique molecular identifiers were attached to individual cDNA molecules during library preparation. TCRdb re-derived calls from the reads in MiXCR, one entry per CDR3 protein. The sample holds fewer than 150,000 distinct CDR3 sequences; around 9% are singletons and the top ten take 1.4%. The sequenced sample was whole blood. All receptors come from a human donor in good health. Some clones in this sample may be carry-over from other donors' samples.

The chain carries TRBV29-1 and TRBJ2-2; D gene ambiguous. Germline assignment: CDR1 SQVTM and CDR2 ANQGSEA. V was shortened by 6 bases and J by 3 bases, with 5 bases between the two germline ends. The CDR3 is made up of 11 amino acids. CDR3 sequence reads: CSVRYTGELFF. The CDR3 DNA follows: TGCAGCGTCCGCTACACCGGGGAGCTGTTTTTT.

In its sample, this clonotype was seen many times. The chain uses TRBV7-2 and TRBJ1-6; no clear D. Germline V gene lookup returns CDR1 SGHTA and CDR2 FQGNSA. Trimming pared 1 base from V and 0 bases from J, leaving 7 bases between. The CDR3 runs to 16 residues. CDR3 bases: TGTGCCAGCAGCTTAGAATGGTCCTCCTATAATTCACCCCTCCACTTT. This translates into CASSLEWSSYNSPLHF.

This clonotype was counted only a few times. This sequence joins TRBV27 and TRBJ1-2, with D maybe TRBD1 (6 bases). From germline, CDR1 is MNHEY and CDR2 SMNVEV (reference sequence). Trimming took 3 bases from V and 4 from J, leaving 15 bases between them. This CDR3 contains 15 residues. CDR3 DNA: TGTGCCAGCAGTTTCTTCAGGGGCAGCGGCTATGGCTACACCTTC. Amino acids: CASSFFRGSGYGYTF.

This clonotype was observed at least ten times. The chain recombines TRBV6-1 with TRBJ2-3, with TRBD1 matching 7 bases. There are 13 residues in the CDR3. V was clipped by 11 bases and J by 1 base; unmatched bases: 6. The germline V gene has CDR1 MNHNS and CDR2 SASEGT. CDR3 protein: CAVDRVGTDTQYF. CDR3 coding DNA: TGTGCCGTAGACAGGGTCGGCACAGATACGCAGTATTTT.

This rearrangement joins TRBV27 to TRBJ1-5; no clear D. This CDR3 has 13 residues. Trimming pared 3 bases from V and 2 bases from J, leaving 5 bases between. The V gene's germline CDR1 is MNHEY and CDR2 SMNVEV (reference sequence). Here the CDR3 reads CASSLSRNQPQHF. The CDR3 nucleotides read TGTGCCAGCAGTTTGTCACGCAATCAGCCCCAGCATTTT.

This clonotype was found a few times. The V gene is TRBV19, the J gene TRBJ1-5, with D maybe TRBD1 (6 bases). Trimming shortened V by 6 bases and J by 5 bases, and 17 bases separated the two germline ends. The length of the CDR3 is 15 residues. Germline CDR1 reads LNHDA; CDR2 reads SQIVND (reference sequence). Here the CDR3 DNA reads TGTGCCAGTAGCCACGAGGGGACAATAGATCAGCCCCAGCATTTT. This sequence encodes CASSHEGTIDQPQHF.

This clonotype was observed at least ten times. V is TRBV3-1 and J is TRBJ2-3; 10 bases fit TRBD2. CDR1 and CDR2 from the germline V gene are LGHDT and YNNKEL (reference sequence). V gave up 4 bases and J gave up 5 bases; unmatched junction bases: 3. This CDR3 is 14 amino acids long. CDR3 amino acids: CASSRLAGEDTQYF. The CDR3 DNA reads as TGTGCCAGCAGCCGACTAGCGGGCGAAGATACGCAGTATTTT.

The chain joins TRBV12-3 or TRBV12-4 to TRBJ2-5; 12 bases line up with TRBD2. The CDR3 extends over 15 amino acids. Losses at the gene ends were 6 bases for V and 1 base for J; bases not matched to a gene: 3. The CDR3 DNA sequence: TGTGCCAGCAGACTACTAGCGGGAGGCCAAGAGACCCAGTACTTC. Translating it yields CASRLLAGGQETQYF.

V usage is TRBV29-1 and J usage is TRBJ1-1; TRBD1 matches 9 bases. This CDR3 has 15 amino acids. J lost 4 bases, V lost 3 bases, and 9 bases had no gene match. CDR1 SQVTM and CDR2 ANQGSEA come from the germline V gene. The CDR3 loop reads CSVEAPTTGGTEAFF. CDR3 bases: TGCAGCGTTGAGGCCCCCACGACAGGGGGCACTGAAGCTTTCTTT.

This clonotype came up many times. In nucleotides, the CDR3 is TGCAGTGCCCCCAGTGGCGGGAGCACAGATACGCAGTATTTT. Translation: CSAPSGGSTDTQYF. The chain recombines TRBV20-1 with TRBJ2-3, with D maybe TRBD2 (5 bases). Per germline, CDR1 DFQATT and CDR2 SNEGSKA (reference sequence). Trimming shortened V by 6 bases and J by 0 bases, and 13 bases separated the two germline ends. The CDR3 has 14 amino acids.

There are many counts of this clonotype. The chain joins TRBV12-3 or TRBV12-4 to TRBJ1-1, with 7 nucleotides matching TRBD1. The CDR3 loop spans 13 amino acids. V shed 6 bases and J 4 bases; nucleotides not matched to a gene: 5. CDR3 bases: TGTGCCAGCAGGCAACAGGGGACCACTGAAGCTTTCTTT. It specifies CASRQQGTTEAFF.

This clonotype has ten or more counts. CDR3 in amino acids: CASSESGQTFF. Written as DNA, the CDR3 is TGTGCCAGCAGTGAATCGGGACAGACTTTCTTT. The chain carries TRBV6-1 and TRBJ1-1, with 7 bases fitting TRBD1. V trimming: 2 bases; J trimming: 12 bases; junction bases outside the gene matches: 3. Germline V lookup: CDR1 MNHNS, CDR2 SASEGT. The CDR3 covers 11 residues.

This clonotype was counted only a few times. This chain uses TRBV6-1 with TRBJ1-4, with D uncertain. Germline V gene data show CDR1 as MNHNS and CDR2 as SASEGT. The ends were cut back, 1 base at V and 8 bases at J, with 11 bases in the middle. CDR3 length: 14 residues. In nucleotides, the CDR3 is TGTGCCAGCAGTGAAGTGACCCGGAAGGAAAAACTGTTTTTT. As protein: CASSEVTRKEKLFF.